The clone carrying this T cell receptor (beta chain) has a single count. Its matching antigen is unknown. The CDR3 consists of 15 residues. Germline CDR1 is SGHKS and CDR2 is YYEKEE (reference sequence). The V and J ends lost 3 bases and 3 bases, in that order; junction bases with no gene match: 6. The data were taken from a study of shared clonotypes between healthy human individuals. General study results and limits: Among a few donors, 4.5% to 5.5% of naive CD4 clonotypes were found in common. Estimated clonotype richness was generally higher in naive than memory subsets. The four-donor shared clonotypes exceeded non-shared clonotypes in generation probability, with non-shared ones scoring lower.

At a deep level, the assay was run. TCRdb keeps only in-frame clones here, not all; method: immunoSEQ multiplex PCR. The sample shows around 2.5 million clones, 80% to 95% of them seen only once. The chain uses TRBV5-5 and TRBJ2-7; 10 nucleotides line up with TRBD1. The sequencing sample was made of naive CD4+ T cells from PBMCs. The sample's subset: CD45RA+ positively selected. This clonotype originated in a man between 18 and 29 years old in good health. Some clones in this sample may be carry-over from other donors' samples. The CDR3 coding sequence is TGTGCCAGCAGCTCGCCGGGACAGGGGAACTACGAGCAGTACTTC. Protein product: CASSSPGQGNYEQYF.